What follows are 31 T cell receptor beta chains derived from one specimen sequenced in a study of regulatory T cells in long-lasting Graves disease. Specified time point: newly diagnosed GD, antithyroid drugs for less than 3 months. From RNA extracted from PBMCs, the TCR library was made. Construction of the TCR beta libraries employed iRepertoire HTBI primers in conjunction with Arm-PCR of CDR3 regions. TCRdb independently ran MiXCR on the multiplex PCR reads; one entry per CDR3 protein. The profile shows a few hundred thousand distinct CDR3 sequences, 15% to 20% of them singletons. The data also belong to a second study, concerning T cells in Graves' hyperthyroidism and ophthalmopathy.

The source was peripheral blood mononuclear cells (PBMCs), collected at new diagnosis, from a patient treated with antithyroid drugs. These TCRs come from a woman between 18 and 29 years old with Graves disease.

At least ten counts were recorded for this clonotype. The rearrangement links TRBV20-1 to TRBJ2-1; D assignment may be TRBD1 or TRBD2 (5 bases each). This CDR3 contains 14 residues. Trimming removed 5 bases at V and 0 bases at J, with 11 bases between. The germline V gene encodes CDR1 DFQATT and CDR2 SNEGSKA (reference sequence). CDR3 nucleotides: TGCAGTGCTTCCGGGACGGCCTCCTACAATGAGCAGTTCTTC. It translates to CSASGTASYNEQFF.

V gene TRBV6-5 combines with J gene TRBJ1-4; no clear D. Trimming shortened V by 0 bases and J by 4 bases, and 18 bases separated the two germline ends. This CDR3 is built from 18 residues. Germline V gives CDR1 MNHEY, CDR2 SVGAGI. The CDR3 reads CASSYSMVKTACNEKLFF. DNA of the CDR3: TGTGCCAGCAGTTACTCGATGGTAAAAACAGCATGTAATGAAAAACTGTTTTTT.

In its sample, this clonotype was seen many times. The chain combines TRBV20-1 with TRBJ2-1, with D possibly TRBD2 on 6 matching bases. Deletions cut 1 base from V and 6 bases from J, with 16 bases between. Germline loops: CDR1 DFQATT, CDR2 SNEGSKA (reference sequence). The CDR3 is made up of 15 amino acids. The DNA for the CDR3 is TGCAGTGCTAGAGCTCGCGGGACCCTCTTCAATGAGCAGTTCTTC. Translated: CSARARGTLFNEQFF.

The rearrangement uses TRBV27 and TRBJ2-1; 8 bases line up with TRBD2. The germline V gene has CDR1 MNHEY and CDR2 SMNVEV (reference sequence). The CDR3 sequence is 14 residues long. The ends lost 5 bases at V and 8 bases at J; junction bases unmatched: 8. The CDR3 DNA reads TGTGCCAGCAGTCCCGGGACTAGAGGCGATGAGCAGTTCTTC. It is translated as CASSPGTRGDEQFF.

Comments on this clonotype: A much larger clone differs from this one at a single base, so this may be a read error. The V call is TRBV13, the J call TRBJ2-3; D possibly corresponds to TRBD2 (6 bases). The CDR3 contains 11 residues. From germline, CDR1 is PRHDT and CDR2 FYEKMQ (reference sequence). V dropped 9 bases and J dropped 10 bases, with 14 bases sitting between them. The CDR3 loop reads CARQDGGAQYF. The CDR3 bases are TGTGCCAGACAGGACGGGGGTGCGCAGTATTTT.

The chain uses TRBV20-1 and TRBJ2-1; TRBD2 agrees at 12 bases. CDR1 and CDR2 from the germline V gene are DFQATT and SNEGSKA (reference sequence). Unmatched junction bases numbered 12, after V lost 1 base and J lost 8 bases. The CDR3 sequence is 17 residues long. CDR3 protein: CSARGLAGGPSLDEQFF. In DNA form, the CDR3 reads TGCAGTGCTAGAGGGCTAGCGGGGGGGCCGTCCCTCGATGAGCAGTTCTTC.

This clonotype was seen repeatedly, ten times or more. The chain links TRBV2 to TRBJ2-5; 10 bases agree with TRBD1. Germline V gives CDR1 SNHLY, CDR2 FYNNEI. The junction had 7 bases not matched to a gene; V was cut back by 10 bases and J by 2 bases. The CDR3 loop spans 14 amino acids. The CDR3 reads CATTRTGGQETQYF. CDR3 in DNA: TGTGCCACCACAAGGACAGGGGGACAAGAGACCCAGTACTTC.

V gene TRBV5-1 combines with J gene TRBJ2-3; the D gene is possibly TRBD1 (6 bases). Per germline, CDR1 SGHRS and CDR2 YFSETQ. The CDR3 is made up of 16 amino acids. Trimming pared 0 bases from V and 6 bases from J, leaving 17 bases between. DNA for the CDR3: TGCGCCAGCAGCTTGGCCGGGACAAATTTCGCGGATACGCAGTATTTT. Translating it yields CASSLAGTNFADTQYF.

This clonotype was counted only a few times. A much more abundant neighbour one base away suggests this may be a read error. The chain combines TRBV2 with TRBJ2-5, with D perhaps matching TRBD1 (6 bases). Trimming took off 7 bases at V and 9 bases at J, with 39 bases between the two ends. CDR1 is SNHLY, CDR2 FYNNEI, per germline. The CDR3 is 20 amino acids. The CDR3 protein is CASMRGPDLYRAVAVPAQYF. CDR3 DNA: TGTGCCAGCATGAGGGGACCGGACTTATACAGGGCGGTTGCGGTTCCGGCCCAGTACTTC.

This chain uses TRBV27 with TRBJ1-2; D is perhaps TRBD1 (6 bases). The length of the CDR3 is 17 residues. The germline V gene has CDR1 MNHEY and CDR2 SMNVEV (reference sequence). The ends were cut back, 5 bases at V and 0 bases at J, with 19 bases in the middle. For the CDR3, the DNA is TGTGCCAGCAGTACTATAAGGGGGAGGGGAGCTAACTATGGCTACACCTTC. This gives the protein CASSTIRGRGANYGYTF.

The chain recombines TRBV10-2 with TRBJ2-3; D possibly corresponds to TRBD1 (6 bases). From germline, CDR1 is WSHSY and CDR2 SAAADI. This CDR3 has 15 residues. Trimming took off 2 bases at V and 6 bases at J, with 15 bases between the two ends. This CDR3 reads CASSEDRQASDTQYF. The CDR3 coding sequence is TGCGCCAGCAGTGAGGATCGACAGGCCTCCGATACGCAGTATTTT.

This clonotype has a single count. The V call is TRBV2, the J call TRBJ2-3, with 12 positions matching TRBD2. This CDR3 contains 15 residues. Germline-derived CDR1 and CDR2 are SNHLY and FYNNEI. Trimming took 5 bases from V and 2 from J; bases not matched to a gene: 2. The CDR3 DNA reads TGTGCCAGCAGTCGGACTAGCGGGGACACAGATACGCAGTATTTT. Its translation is CASSRTSGDTDTQYF.

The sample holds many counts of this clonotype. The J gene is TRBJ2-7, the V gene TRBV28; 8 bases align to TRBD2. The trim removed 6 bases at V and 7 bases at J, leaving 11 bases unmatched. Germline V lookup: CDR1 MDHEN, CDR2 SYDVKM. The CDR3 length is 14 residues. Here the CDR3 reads CASRAGTSPSEQYF. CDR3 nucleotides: TGTGCCAGCAGGGCCGGGACTAGTCCCTCGGAGCAGTACTTC.

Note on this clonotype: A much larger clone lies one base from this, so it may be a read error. The CDR3 spells CASSQDLPQNEQFF. CDR3 in DNA: TGTGCCAGCAGCCAAGATTTACCCCAGAATGAGCAGTTCTTC. This rearrangement joins TRBV3-1 to TRBJ2-1; D not resolved. The CDR3 length is 14 residues. The germline V gene encodes CDR1 LGHDT and CDR2 YNNKEL (reference sequence). The V gene lost 0 bases and the J gene lost 7 bases, with 10 bases spanning the gap.

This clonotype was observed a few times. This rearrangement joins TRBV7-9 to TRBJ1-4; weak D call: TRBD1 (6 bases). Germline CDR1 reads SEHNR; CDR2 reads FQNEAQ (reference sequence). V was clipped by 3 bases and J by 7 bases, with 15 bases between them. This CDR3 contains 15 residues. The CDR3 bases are TGTGCCAGCAGCTTGGGCGGGGGCGGACGTGAAAAACTGTTTTTT. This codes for CASSLGGGGREKLFF.

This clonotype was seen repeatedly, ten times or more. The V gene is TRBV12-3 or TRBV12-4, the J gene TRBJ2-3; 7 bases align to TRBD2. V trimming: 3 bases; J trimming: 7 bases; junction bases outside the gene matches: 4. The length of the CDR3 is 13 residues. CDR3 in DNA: TGTGCCAGCAGTTTGGGGGAGGGGAATACGCAGTATTTT. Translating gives CASSLGEGNTQYF.

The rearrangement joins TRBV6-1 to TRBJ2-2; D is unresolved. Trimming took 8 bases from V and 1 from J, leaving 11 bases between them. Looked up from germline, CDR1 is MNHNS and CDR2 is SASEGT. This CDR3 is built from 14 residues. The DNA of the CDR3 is TGTGCCAGCCTCGGGCGGCAGAACACCGGGGAGCTGTTTTTT. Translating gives CASLGRQNTGELFF.

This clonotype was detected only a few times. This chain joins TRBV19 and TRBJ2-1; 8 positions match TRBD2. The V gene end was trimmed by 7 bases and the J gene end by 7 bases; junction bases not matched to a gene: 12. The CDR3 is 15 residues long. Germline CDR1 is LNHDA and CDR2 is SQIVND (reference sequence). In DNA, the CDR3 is TGTGCCAGTACCATGACAGCGGGAGCTTTTAATGAGCAGTTCTTC. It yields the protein CASTMTAGAFNEQFF. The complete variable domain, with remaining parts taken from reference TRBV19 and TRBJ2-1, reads DGGITQSPKYLFRKEGQNVTLSCEQNLNHDAMYWYRQDPGQGLRLIYYSQIVNDFQKGDIAEGYSVSREKKESFPLTVTSAQKNPTAFYLCASTMTAGAFNEQFFGPGTRLTVL.

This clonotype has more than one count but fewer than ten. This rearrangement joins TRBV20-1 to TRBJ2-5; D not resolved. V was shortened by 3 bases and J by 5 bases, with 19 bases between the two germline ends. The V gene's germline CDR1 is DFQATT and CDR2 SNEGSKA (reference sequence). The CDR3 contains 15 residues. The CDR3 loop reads CSASPLRTTRETQYF. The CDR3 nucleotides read TGCAGTGCTAGCCCCCTTCGGACGACTCGGGAGACCCAGTACTTC.

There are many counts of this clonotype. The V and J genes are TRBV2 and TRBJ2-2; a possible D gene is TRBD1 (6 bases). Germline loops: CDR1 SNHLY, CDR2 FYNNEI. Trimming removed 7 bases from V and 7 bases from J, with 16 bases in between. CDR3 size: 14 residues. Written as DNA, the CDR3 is TGTGCCAGCACTCAGGGGAGAGTTTTCGGGGAGCTGTTTTTT. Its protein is CASTQGRVFGELFF.

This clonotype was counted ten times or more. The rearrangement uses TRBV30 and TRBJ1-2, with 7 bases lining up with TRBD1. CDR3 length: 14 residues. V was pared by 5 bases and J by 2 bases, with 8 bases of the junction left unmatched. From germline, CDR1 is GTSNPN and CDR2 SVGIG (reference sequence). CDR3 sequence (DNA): TGTGCCTGGGCGCCGGGACAGCCGAACTATGGCTACACCTTC. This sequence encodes CAWAPGQPNYGYTF.

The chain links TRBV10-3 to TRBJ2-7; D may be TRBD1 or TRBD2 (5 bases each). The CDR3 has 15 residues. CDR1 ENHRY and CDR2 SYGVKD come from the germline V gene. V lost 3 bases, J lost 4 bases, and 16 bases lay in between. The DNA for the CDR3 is TGTGCCATCAGTGATAGGGACGGAATACAGTACGAGCAGTACTTC. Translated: CAISDRDGIQYEQYF.

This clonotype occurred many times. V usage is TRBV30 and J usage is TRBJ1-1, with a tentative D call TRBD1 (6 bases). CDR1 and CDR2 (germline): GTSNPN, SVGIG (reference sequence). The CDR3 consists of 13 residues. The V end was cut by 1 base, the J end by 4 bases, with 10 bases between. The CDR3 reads CAWSAGVGTEAFF. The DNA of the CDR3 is TGTGCCTGGAGTGCAGGGGTGGGCACTGAAGCTTTCTTT. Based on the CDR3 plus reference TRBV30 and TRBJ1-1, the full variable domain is SQTIHQWPATLVQPVGSPLSLECTVEGTSNPNLYWYRQAAGRGLQLLFYSVGIGQISSEVPQNLSASRPQDRQFILSSKKLLLSDSGFYLCAWSAGVGTEAFFGQGTRLTVV.

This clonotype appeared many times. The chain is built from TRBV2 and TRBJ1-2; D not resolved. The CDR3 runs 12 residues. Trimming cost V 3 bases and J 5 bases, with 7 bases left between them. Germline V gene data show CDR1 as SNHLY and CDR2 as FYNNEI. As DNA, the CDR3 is TGTGCCAGCAGTGATGAACAATATGGCTACACCTTC. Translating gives CASSDEQYGYTF.

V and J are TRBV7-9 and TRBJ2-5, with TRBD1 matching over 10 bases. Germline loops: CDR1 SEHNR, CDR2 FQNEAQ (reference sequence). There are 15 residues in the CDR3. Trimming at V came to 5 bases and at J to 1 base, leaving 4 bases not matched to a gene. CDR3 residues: CASSRDRGSQETQYF. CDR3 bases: TGTGCCAGCAGCCGGGACAGGGGCTCCCAAGAGACCCAGTACTTC.

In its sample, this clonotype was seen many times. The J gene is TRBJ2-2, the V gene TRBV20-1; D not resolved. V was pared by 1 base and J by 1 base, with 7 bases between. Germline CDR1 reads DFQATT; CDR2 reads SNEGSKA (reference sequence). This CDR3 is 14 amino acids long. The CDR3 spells CSARGPKNTGELFF. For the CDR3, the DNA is TGCAGTGCTAGAGGCCCCAAGAACACCGGGGAGCTGTTTTTT.

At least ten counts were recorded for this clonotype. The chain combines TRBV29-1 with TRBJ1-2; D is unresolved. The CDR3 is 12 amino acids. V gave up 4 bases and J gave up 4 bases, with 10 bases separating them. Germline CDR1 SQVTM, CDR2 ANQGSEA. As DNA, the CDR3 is TGCAGCGTTGCCAAGGATCTCTATGGCTACACCTTC. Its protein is CSVAKDLYGYTF.

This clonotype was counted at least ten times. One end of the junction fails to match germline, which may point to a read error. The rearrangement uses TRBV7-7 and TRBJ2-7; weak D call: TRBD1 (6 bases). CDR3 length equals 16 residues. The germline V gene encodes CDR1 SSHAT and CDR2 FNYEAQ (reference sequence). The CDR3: CASSSGSPGASYEQYF. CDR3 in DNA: TGTGCTAGCAGCTCCGGGTCGCCAGGGGCATCCTACGAGCAGTACTTC.

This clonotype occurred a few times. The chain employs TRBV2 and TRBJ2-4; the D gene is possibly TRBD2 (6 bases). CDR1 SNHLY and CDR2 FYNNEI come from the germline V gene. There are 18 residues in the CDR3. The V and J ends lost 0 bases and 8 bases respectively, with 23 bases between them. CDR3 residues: CASSEAPGLGGVGHIQYF. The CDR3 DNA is TGTGCCAGCAGTGAAGCGCCAGGGTTGGGGGGAGTGGGGCACATTCAGTACTTC. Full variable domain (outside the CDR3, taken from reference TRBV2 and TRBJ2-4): EPEVTQTPSHQVTQMGQEVILRCVPISNHLYFYWYRQILGQKVEFLVSFYNNEISEKSEIFDDQFSVERPDGSNFTLKIRSTKLEDSAMYFCASSEAPGLGGVGHIQYFGAGTRLSVL.

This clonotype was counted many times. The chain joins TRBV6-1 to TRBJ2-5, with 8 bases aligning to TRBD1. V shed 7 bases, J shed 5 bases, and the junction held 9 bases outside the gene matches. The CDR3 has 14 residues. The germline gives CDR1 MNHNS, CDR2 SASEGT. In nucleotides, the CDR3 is TGTGCCAGCACCCCCCAGGGGGCGCGGGAGACCCAGTACTTC. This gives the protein CASTPQGARETQYF.

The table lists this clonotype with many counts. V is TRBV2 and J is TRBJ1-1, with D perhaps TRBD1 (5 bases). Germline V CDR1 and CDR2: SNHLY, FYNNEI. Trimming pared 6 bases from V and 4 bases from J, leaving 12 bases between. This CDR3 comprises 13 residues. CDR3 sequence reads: CASRSGGFTEAFF. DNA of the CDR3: TGTGCCAGCAGGTCGGGGGGATTCACTGAAGCTTTCTTT.